The 22 T cell receptor beta chains below were found in one sample sequenced in a study of response to subunit inactivated influenza vaccine. Via MiXCR, TCRdb re-called the RT-PCR reads, giving one row per CDR3 protein. The table records 450,000 to 600,000 distinct CDR3 sequences, approximately 7.7% of them present only once. This material consisted of PBMCs from blood, taken around 25 months after vaccination. These receptor sequences come from a man between 50 and 75 years old who received an inactivated influenza vaccine.

This clonotype was counted ten times or more. The chain recombines TRBV12-3 or TRBV12-4 with TRBJ1-1; D gene unclear. V was clipped by 5 bases and J by 1 base, with 11 bases between them. There are 14 residues in the CDR3. The CDR3 protein is CASSPQVGNTEAFF. The CDR3, as DNA: TGTGCCAGCAGTCCTCAGGTAGGGAACACTGAAGCTTTCTTT.

This clonotype was detected many times. The chain employs TRBV2 and TRBJ2-7; 11 nucleotides line up with TRBD2. Trimming took 6 bases from V and 3 from J; bases not matched to a gene: 10. This CDR3 comprises 16 residues. CDR1 SNHLY and CDR2 FYNNEI come from the germline V gene. CDR3 sequence: CASSATSGSRLYEQYF. CDR3 sequence (DNA): TGTGCCAGCAGCGCTACTAGCGGGAGCCGCCTCTACGAGCAGTACTTC.

There are a few counts of this clonotype. J is TRBJ1-2 and V is TRBV6-5; no reliable D call. Germline lookup yields CDR1 MNHEY and CDR2 SVGAGI. V lost 8 bases and J lost 8, with 15 bases in between. The CDR3 runs 12 residues. CDR3 sequence: CASADDGRGYTF. DNA for the CDR3: TGTGCCAGCGCGGACGATGGTAGGGGCTACACCTTC.

The chain couples TRBV6-6 to TRBJ2-3, with a weak D call TRBD1 (5 bases). V lost 6 bases, J lost 6 bases, and 10 bases lay in between. The CDR3 is made up of 12 amino acids. The germline gives CDR1 MNHNY, CDR2 SVGAGI (reference sequence). The CDR3 is CASRKGVDTQYF. In DNA, the CDR3 is TGTGCCAGCAGGAAAGGGGTTGATACGCAGTATTTT.

This clonotype was observed a few times. V is TRBV5-6 and J is TRBJ1-5; maybe TRBD1 (5 bases). Germline V gene sequence: CDR1 SGHDT, CDR2 YYEEEE. This CDR3 region has 14 residues. The ends were cut back, 2 bases at V and 6 bases at J, with 12 bases in the middle. The CDR3 region has the DNA TGTGCCAGCAGCTTTTATGGGGGGAGTCAGCCCCAGCATTTT. This translates into CASSFYGGSQPQHF.

This sequence joins TRBV6-5 and TRBJ2-3; no clear D. Between the trimmed V and J ends, which lost 7 bases and 2 bases, there was a span of 10 bases. The CDR3 is 13 amino acids. Germline CDR1 is MNHEY and CDR2 is SVGAGI. The DNA for the CDR3 is TGTGCCAGCATTACGGCCTACACAGATACGCAGTATTTT. Protein product: CASITAYTDTQYF.

The chain is built from TRBV5-4 and TRBJ2-4; 12 bases are shared with TRBD2. V lost 0 bases to trimming and J lost 2 bases; unmatched junction nucleotides: 9. Germline-derived CDR1 and CDR2 are SGHNT and YYREEE (reference sequence). The CDR3 spans 19 residues. The CDR3 sequence is CASSLVGASGREPKNIQYF. DNA for the CDR3: TGTGCCAGCAGCTTGGTAGGGGCTAGCGGGAGGGAGCCCAAAAACATTCAGTACTTC.

The chain uses TRBV6-1 and TRBJ1-5; 10 positions match TRBD1. This CDR3 has 16 amino acids. Trimming took 7 bases from V and 5 from J; bases not matched to a gene: 11. Germline V CDR1 and CDR2: MNHNS, SASEGT. The CDR3 loop reads CASIDPSTGGYQPQHF. In DNA, the CDR3 is TGTGCCAGCATTGACCCTTCGACAGGGGGCTATCAGCCCCAGCATTTT.

Worth noting for this clonotype: Its ends do not fully match the called genes, so a read error is possible. V and J are TRBV11-2 and TRBJ1-1, with TRBD1 identical over 8 bases. The CDR3 consists of 15 residues. The V gene's germline CDR1 is SGHAT and CDR2 FQNNGV. CDR3 region: CASSSYRGGNPEAFF. The CDR3 DNA reads as TGTGCCAGCAGCAGTTACAGGGGGGGGAACCCTGAAGCTTTCTTT.

Many counts were recorded for this clonotype. The chain has TRBV4-1 and TRBJ1-6; TRBD1 matches at 10 bases. Germline V CDR1 and CDR2: MGHRA, YSYEKL. The CDR3 is made up of 19 amino acids. With 1 base clipped from V and 1 base from J, the junction kept 7 bases outside the gene matches. CDR3 loop: CASSQARDRGKSYNSPLHF. The DNA of the CDR3 is TGCGCCAGCAGCCAAGCGAGGGACAGGGGAAAATCCTATAATTCACCCCTCCACTTT.

This clonotype was seen ten or more times. The gene calls are TRBV7-2 and TRBJ1-2, with a tentative D call TRBD1 (5 bases). The CDR3 totals 14 residues. V was cut by 0 bases and J by 8 bases, with 13 bases left in between. CDR1 SGHTA and CDR2 FQGNSA come from the germline V gene. CDR3 sequence: CASSLALREGGYTF. DNA for the CDR3: TGTGCCAGCAGCTTAGCCCTCCGGGAGGGGGGCTACACCTTC.

This clonotype was detected ten times or more. The gene calls are TRBV29-1 and TRBJ2-3, with D maybe TRBD1 (6 bases). The CDR3 is 17 residues long. Trimming took 2 bases from V and 2 from J, leaving 20 bases between them. Per the germline V gene, CDR1 is SQVTM and CDR2 is ANQGSEA. CDR3 coding DNA: TGCAGCGTTGAATCGGCAGGGGCTAGGGGTTACACAGATACGCAGTATTTT. It translates to CSVESAGARGYTDTQYF.

This clonotype occurred many times. The chain carries TRBV29-1 and TRBJ2-1; 12 nucleotides align to TRBD2. Germline-derived CDR1 and CDR2 are SQVTM and ANQGSEA. The V gene end was trimmed by 1 base and the J gene end by 3 bases; junction bases not matched to a gene: 10. CDR3 length: 18 residues. The DNA for the CDR3 is TGCAGCGTTGAAGGGTTGACTAGCGGGAGTAAGGGCTACAATGAGCAGTTCTTC. Its translation: CSVEGLTSGSKGYNEQFF.

Ten or more counts support this clonotype. The chain uses TRBV10-3 and TRBJ2-3, with 13 bases fitting TRBD2. The J segment lost 1 base and the V segment lost 5 bases, leaving 9 bases of the junction unmatched. CDR1 and CDR2 from the germline V gene are ENHRY and SYGVKD. The CDR3 spans 18 residues. The CDR3 nucleotides read TGTGCCATCAGTCGACTAGCGGGAGGCGCCGGTGGCACAGATACGCAGTATTTT. Amino acid sequence: CAISRLAGGAGGTDTQYF.

V and J are TRBV12-3 or TRBV12-4 and TRBJ2-3, with 9 bases fitting TRBD2. Trimming took 4 bases from V and 8 from J; bases not matched to a gene: 10. The CDR3 sequence is 15 residues long. The CDR3 is CASSYGSGGAATQYF. Here the CDR3 DNA reads TGTGCCAGCAGTTATGGTAGCGGGGGAGCAGCTACGCAGTATTTT.

This clonotype appeared many times. This chain uses TRBV7-9 with TRBJ1-1; TRBD1 agrees at 7 bases. Losses at the gene ends were 5 bases for V and 1 base for J; bases not matched to a gene: 7. The CDR3 loop spans 15 amino acids. CDR1 and CDR2 from the germline V gene are SEHNR and FQNEAQ (reference sequence). CDR3 coding DNA: TGTGCCAGCAGCCCAACGACAGGGCAGAACACTGAAGCTTTCTTT. It is translated as CASSPTTGQNTEAFF.

This clonotype came up a few times. V usage is TRBV28 and J usage is TRBJ2-3; maybe TRBD2 (6 bases). CDR1 and CDR2 (germline): MDHEN, SYDVKM. The V and J ends lost 6 bases and 0 bases respectively, with 10 bases between them. The CDR3 is made up of 14 amino acids. CDR3 coding DNA: TGTGCCAGCAGATTTAGCGGTAGCACAGATACGCAGTATTTT. This gives the protein CASRFSGSTDTQYF.

The rearrangement joins TRBV10-2 to TRBJ2-1, with D perhaps TRBD1 (6 bases). The CDR3 is 16 amino acids. Trimming removed 4 bases from V and 0 bases from J, with 13 bases in between. Germline CDR1 WSHSY, CDR2 SAAADI. CDR3 DNA sequence: TGCGCCAGCAGTGTAGGGGGATACACCTCCTACAATGAGCAGTTCTTC. It yields the protein CASSVGGYTSYNEQFF.

This clonotype was seen more than once but under ten times. The chain links TRBV7-8 to TRBJ2-7; TRBD1 aligns across 7 bases. Losses at the gene ends were 0 bases for V and 3 bases for J; bases not matched to a gene: 5. Germline V CDR1 and CDR2: SGHVS, FQNEAQ. This CDR3 contains 15 residues. CDR3 residues: CASSLATDRYYEQYF. DNA of the CDR3: TGTGCCAGCAGCTTAGCAACGGACAGGTACTACGAGCAGTACTTC.

This clonotype was recorded many times. The V and J genes are TRBV5-8 and TRBJ2-1; the match to TRBD1 covers 8 bases. The CDR3 consists of 15 residues. The junction had 4 bases not matched to a gene; V was cut back by 4 bases and J by 1 base. The V gene's germline CDR1 is SGHTS and CDR2 YDEGEE. CDR3 protein: CASSVGQASYNEQFF. As DNA, the CDR3 is TGTGCCAGCAGCGTGGGACAGGCTTCCTACAATGAGCAGTTCTTC.

This clonotype was counted at least ten times. The gene calls are TRBV10-3 and TRBJ2-7; TRBD1 might be the D (5 bases). Trimming stripped 8 bases from V and 3 bases from J, with 11 bases between. The CDR3 spans 12 residues. Germline V gene lookup returns CDR1 ENHRY and CDR2 SYGVKD. CDR3 DNA sequence: TGTGCCATCCAGGGTTCGGGCTACGAGCAGTACTTC. Protein sequence: CAIQGSGYEQYF.

This clonotype was detected a few times. The rearrangement links TRBV30 to TRBJ2-6; D call uncertain. The CDR3 covers 14 residues. Germline V gives CDR1 GTSNPN, CDR2 SVGIG (reference sequence). V dropped 4 bases and J dropped 2 bases, with 9 bases sitting between them. CDR3 sequence: CAWTMLAGANVLTF. DNA for the CDR3: TGTGCCTGGACAATGCTGGCTGGGGCCAACGTCCTGACTTTC.